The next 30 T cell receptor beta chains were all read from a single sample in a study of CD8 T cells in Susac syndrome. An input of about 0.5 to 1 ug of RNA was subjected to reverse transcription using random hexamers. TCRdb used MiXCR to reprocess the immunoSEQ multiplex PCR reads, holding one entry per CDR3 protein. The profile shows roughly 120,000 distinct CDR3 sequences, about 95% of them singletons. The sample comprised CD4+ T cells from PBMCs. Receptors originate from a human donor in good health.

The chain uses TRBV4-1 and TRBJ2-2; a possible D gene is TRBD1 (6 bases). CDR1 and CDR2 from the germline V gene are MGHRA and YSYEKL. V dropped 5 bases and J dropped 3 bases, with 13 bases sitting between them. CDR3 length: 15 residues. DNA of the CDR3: TGCGCCAGCAGCTCGCCGGGACAACACACCGGGGAGCTGTTTTTT. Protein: CASSSPGQHTGELFF.

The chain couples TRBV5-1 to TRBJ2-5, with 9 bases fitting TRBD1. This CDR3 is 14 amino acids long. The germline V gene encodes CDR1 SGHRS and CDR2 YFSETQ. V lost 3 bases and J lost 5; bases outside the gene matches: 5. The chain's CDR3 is CASSYNRGPETQYF. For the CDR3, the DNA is TGCGCCAGCAGCTACAACAGGGGGCCGGAGACCCAGTACTTC.

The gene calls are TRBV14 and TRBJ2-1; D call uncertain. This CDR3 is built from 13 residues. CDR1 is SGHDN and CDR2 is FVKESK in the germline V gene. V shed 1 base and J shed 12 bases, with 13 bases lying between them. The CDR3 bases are TGTGCCAGCAGCCAAGTACCCCCCCGTGGGCAGTTCTTC. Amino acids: CASSQVPPRGQFF.

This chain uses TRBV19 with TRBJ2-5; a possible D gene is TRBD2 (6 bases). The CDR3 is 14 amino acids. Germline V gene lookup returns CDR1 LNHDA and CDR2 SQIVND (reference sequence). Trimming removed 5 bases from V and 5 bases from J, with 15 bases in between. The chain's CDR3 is CASSDSAGGETQYF. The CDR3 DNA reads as TGTGCCAGTAGTGACAGCGCTGGGGGGGAGACCCAGTACTTC.

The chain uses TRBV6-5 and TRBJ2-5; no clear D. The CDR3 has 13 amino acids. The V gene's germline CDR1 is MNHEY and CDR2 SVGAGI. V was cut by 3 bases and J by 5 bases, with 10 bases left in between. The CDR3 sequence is CASSYIGLETQYF. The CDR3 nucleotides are TGTGCCAGCAGTTATATCGGGCTGGAGACCCAGTACTTC.

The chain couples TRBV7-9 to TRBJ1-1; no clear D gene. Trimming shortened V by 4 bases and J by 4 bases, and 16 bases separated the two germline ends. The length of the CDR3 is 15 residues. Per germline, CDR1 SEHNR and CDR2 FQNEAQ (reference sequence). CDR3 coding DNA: TGTGCCAGCAGCTCCATGGGTGGAGGTTTCACTGAAGCTTTCTTT. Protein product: CASSSMGGGFTEAFF.

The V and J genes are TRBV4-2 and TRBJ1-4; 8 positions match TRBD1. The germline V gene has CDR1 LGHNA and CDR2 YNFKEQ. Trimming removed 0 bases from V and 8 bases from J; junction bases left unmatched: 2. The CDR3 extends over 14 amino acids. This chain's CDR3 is CASSQDRGREKLFF. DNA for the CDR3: TGTGCCAGCAGCCAAGACAGGGGGCGAGAAAAACTGTTTTTT.

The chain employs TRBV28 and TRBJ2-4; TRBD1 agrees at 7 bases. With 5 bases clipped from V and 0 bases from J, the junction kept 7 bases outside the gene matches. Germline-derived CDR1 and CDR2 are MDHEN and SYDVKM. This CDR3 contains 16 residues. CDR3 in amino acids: CASSETGFLAKNIQYF. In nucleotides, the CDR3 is TGTGCCAGCAGTGAGACAGGGTTTCTAGCCAAAAACATTCAGTACTTC.

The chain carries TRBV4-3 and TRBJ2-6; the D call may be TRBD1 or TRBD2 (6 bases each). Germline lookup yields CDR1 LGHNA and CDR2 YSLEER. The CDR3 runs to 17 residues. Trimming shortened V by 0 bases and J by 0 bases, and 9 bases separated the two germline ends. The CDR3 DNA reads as TGCGCCAGCAGCCAAGATGGAGGGGGCTCTGGGGCCAACGTCCTGACTTTC. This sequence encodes CASSQDGGGSGANVLTF.

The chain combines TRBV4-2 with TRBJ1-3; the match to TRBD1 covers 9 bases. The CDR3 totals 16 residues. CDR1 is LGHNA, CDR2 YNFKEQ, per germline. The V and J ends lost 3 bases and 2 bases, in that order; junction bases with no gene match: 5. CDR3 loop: CASSQKQGAAGNTIYF. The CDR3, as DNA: TGTGCCAGCAGCCAGAAACAGGGGGCTGCTGGAAACACCATATATTTT.

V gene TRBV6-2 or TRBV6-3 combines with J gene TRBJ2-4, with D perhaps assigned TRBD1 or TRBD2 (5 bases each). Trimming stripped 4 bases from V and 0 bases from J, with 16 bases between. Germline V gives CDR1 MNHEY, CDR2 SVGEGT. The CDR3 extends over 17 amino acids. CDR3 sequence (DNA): TGTGCCAGCAGTTCCCCCGGGACGGTCTTAGCCAAAAACATTCAGTACTTC. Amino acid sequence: CASSSPGTVLAKNIQYF.

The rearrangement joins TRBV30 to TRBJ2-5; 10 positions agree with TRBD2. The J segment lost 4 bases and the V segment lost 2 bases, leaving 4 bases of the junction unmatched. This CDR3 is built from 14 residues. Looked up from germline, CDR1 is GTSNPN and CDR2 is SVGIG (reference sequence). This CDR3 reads CAWSSGGARETQYF. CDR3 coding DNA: TGTGCCTGGAGTAGCGGGGGGGCCCGAGAGACCCAGTACTTC.

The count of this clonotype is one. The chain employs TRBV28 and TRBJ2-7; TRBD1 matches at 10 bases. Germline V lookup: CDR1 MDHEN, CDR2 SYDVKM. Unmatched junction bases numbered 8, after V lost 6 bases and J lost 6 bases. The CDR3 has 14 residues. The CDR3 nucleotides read TGTGCCAGCAGCCCGGGGACAGGGGTCTCCGAGCAGTACTTC. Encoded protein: CASSPGTGVSEQYF.

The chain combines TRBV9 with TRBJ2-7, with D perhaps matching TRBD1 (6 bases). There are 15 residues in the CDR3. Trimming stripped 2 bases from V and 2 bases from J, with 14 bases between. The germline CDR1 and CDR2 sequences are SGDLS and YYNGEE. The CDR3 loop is CASSVSSGTTYEQYF. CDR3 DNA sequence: TGTGCCAGCAGCGTTAGTTCCGGGACAACCTACGAGCAGTACTTC.

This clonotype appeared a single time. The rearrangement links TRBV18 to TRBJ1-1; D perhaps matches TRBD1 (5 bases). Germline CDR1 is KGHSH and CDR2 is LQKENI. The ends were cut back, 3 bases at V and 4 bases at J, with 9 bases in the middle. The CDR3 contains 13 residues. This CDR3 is CASSPGPGTEAFF. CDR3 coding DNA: TGTGCCAGCTCACCGGGGCCGGGCACTGAAGCTTTCTTT. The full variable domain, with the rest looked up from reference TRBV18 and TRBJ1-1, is NAGVMQNPRHLVRRRGQEARLRCSPMKGHSHVYWYRQLPEEGLKFMVYLQKENIIDESGMPKERFSAEFPKEGPSILRIQQVVRGDSAAYFCASSPGPGTEAFFGQGTRLTVV.

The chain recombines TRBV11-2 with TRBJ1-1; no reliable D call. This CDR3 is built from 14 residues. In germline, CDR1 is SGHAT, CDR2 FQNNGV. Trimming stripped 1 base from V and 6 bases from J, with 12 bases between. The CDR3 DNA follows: TGTGCCAGCAGCTTAGGAAGGGAGCCGTCTGAAGCTTTCTTT. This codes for CASSLGREPSEAFF.

CDR3 DNA sequence: TGCGCCAGCAGCCAAGATCGGGTAGCGGGGTTGGTCGGTGGTCAGCAGTACTTC. It translates to CASSQDRVAGLVGGQQYF. The gene calls are TRBV4-1 and TRBJ2-7; TRBD2 matches 8 bases. This CDR3 contains 18 residues. Germline-derived CDR1 and CDR2 are MGHRA and YSYEKL. J gave up 8 bases and V 0 bases, and 18 bases lay outside the gene matches.

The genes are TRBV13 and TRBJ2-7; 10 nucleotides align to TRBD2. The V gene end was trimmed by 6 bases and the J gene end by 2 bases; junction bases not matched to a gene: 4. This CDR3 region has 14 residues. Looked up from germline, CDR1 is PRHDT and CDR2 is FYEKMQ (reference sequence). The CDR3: CASRRAGGTYEQYF. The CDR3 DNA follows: TGTGCCAGCAGGCGAGCGGGAGGGACCTACGAGCAGTACTTC.

CDR3: CASSRQGVDEQYF. CDR3 DNA sequence: TGTGCCAGCAGTCGACAGGGGGTAGACGAGCAGTACTTC. This chain uses TRBV6-1 with TRBJ2-7, with TRBD1 matching 9 bases. CDR3 length equals 13 residues. Germline V gene data show CDR1 as MNHNS and CDR2 as SASEGT. The trim removed 5 bases at V and 5 bases at J, leaving 4 bases unmatched.

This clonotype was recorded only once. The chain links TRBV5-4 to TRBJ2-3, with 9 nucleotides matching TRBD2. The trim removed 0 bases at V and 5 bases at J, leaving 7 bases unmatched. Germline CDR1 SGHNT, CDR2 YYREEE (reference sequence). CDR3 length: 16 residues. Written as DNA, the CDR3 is TGTGCCAGCAGCTTGGGGGCGGGGGGGCTTGGAGATACGCAGTATTTT. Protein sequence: CASSLGAGGLGDTQYF.

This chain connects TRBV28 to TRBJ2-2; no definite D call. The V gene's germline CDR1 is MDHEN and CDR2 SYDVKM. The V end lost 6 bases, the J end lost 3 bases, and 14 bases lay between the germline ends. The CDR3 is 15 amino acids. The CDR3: CASSKESQYTGELFF. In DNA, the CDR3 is TGTGCCAGCAGCAAGGAGTCACAGTACACCGGGGAGCTGTTTTTT. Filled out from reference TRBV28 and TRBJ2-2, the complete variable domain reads DVKVTQSSRYLVKRTGEKVFLECVQDMDHENMFWYRQDPGLGLRLIYFSYDVKMKEKGDIPEGYSVSREKKERFSLILESASTNQTSMYLCASSKESQYTGELFFGEGSRLTVL.

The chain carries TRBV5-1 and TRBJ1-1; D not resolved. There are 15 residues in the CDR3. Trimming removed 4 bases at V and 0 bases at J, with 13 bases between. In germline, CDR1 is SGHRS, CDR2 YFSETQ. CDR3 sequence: CASSTDGQMNTEAFF. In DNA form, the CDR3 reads TGCGCCAGCAGCACCGACGGGCAGATGAACACTGAAGCTTTCTTT.

The CDR3 sequence: CASSLVQGTEQYF. As DNA, the CDR3 is TGTGCCAGCAGCTTAGTCCAGGGCACCGAGCAGTACTTC. The J gene is TRBJ2-7, the V gene TRBV7-8, with D maybe TRBD1 (5 bases). Trimming shortened V by 1 base and J by 6 bases, and 10 bases separated the two germline ends. The germline gives CDR1 SGHVS, CDR2 FQNEAQ. CDR3 size: 13 residues. The full variable domain, completed using reference TRBV7-8 and TRBJ2-7, is GAGVSQSPRYKVAKRGQDVALRCDPISGHVSLFWYQQALGQGPEFLTYFQNEAQLDKSGLPSDRFFAERPEGSVSTLKIQRTQQEDSAVYLCASSLVQGTEQYFGPGTRLTVT.

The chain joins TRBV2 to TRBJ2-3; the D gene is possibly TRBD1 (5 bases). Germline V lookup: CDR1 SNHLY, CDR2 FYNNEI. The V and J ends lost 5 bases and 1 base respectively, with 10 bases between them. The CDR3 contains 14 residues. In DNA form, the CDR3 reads TGTGCCAGCAGTCTAGACAGACGCACAGATACGCAGTATTTT. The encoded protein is CASSLDRRTDTQYF.

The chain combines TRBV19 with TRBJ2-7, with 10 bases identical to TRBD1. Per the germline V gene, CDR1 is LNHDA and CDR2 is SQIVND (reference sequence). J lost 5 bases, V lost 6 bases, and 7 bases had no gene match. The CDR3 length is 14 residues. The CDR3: CASRRTGGSHEQYF. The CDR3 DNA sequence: TGTGCCAGTAGGAGGACAGGGGGATCCCACGAGCAGTACTTC.

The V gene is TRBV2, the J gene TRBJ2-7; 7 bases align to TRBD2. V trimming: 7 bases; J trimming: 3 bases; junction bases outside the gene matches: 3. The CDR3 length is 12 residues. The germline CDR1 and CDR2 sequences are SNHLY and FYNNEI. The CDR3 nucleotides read TGTGCCAGCACTTCGGGAGGCTACGAGCAGTACTTC. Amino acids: CASTSGGYEQYF.

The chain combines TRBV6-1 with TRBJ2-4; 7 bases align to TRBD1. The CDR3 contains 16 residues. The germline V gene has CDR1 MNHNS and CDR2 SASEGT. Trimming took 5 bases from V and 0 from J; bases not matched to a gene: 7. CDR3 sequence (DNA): TGTGCCAGCAGTAAAGGGGGCATACTAGCCAAAAACATTCAGTACTTC. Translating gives CASSKGGILAKNIQYF.

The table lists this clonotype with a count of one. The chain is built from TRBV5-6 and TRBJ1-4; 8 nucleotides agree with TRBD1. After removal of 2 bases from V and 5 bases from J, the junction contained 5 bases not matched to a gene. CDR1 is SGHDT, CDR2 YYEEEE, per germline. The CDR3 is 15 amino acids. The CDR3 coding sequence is TGTGCCAGCAGCTTCGACAGGGGCGGCAATGAAAAACTGTTTTTT. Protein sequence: CASSFDRGGNEKLFF.

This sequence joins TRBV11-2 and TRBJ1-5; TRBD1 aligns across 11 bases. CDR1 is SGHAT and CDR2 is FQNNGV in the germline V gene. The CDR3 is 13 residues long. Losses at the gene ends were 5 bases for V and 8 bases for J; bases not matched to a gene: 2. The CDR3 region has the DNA TGTGCCAGCAGCCGGGACAGGGGGGAGCCCCAGCATTTT. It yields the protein CASSRDRGEPQHF.

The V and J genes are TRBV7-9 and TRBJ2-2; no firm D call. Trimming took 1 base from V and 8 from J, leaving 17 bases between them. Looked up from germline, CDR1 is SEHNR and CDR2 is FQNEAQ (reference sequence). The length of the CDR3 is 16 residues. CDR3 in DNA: TGTGCCAGCAGCTTAGTTTCACTCCTTCCGAGAGGGGAGCTGTTTTTT. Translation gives CASSLVSLLPRGELFF.